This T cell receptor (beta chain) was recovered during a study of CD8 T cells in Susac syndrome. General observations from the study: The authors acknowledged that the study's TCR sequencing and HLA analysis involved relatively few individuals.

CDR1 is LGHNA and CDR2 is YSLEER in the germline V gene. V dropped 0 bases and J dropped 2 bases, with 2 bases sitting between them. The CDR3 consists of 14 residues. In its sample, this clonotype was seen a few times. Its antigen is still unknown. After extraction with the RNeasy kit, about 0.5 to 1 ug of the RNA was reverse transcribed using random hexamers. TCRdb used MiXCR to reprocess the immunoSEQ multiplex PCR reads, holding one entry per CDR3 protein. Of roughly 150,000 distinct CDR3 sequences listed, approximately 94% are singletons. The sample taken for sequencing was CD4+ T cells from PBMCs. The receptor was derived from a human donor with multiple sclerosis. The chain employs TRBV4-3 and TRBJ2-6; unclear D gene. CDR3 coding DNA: TGCGCCAGCAGCCAAGATCCTGGGGCCAACGTCCTGACTTTC. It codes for CASSQDPGANVLTF.